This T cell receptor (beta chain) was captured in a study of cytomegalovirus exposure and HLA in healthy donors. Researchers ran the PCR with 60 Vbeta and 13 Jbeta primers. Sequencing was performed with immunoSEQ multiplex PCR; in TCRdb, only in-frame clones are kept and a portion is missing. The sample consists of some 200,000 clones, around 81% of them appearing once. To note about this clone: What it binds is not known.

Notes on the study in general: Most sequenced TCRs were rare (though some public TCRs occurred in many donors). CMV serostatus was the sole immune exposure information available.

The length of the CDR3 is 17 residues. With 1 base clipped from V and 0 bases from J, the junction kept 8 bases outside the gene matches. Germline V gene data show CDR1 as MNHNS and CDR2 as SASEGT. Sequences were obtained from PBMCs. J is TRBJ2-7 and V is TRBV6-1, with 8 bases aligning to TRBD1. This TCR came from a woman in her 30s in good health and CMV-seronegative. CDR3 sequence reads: CASSEEWGQAFSYEQYF. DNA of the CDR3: TGTGCCAGCAGTGAAGAGTGGGGACAGGCGTTCTCCTACGAGCAGTACTTC.